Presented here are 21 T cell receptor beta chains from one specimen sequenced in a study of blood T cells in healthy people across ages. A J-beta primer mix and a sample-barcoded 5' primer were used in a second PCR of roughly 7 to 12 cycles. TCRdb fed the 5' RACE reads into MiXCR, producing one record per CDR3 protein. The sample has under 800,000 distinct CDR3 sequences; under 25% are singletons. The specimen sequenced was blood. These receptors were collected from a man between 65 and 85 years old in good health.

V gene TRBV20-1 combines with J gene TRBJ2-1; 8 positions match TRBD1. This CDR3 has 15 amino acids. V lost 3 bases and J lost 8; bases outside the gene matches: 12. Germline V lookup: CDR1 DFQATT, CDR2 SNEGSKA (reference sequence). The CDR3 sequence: CSARDRVKNSDEQFF. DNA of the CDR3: TGCAGTGCTAGGGACAGGGTGAAAAATTCAGATGAGCAGTTCTTC.

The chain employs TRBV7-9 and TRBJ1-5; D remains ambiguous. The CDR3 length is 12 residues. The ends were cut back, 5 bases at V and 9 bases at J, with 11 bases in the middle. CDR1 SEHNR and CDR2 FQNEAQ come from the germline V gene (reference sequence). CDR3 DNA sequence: TGTGCCAGCAGCCAAAGCGGGTTGCCCCAGCATTTT. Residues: CASSQSGLPQHF. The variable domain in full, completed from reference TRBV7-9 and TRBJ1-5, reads DTGVSQNPRHKITKRGQNVTFRCDPISEHNRLYWYRQTLGQGPEFLTYFQNEAQLEKSRLLSDRFSAERPKGSFSTLEIQRTEQGDSAMYLCASSQSGLPQHFGDGTRLSIL.

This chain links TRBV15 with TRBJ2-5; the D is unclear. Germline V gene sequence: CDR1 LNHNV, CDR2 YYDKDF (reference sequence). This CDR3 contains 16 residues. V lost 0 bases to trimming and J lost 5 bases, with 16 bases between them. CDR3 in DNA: TGTGCCACCAGCAGAGATATTCCGTGGGCCGGGGAGACCCAGTACTTC. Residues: CATSRDIPWAGETQYF.

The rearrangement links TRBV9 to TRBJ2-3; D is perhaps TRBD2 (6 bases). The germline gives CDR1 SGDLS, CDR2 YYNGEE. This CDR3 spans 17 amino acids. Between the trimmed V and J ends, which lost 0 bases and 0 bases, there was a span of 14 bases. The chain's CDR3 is CASSVEVGGLSTDTQYF. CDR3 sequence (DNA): TGTGCCAGCAGCGTAGAGGTGGGAGGCCTTAGCACAGATACGCAGTATTTT.

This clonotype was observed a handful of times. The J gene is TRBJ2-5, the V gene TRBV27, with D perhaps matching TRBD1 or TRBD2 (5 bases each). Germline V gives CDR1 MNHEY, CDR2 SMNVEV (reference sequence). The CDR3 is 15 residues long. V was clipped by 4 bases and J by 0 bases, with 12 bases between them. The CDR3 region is CASSSLMGDQETQYF. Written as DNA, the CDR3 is TGTGCCAGCAGTTCTTTGATGGGGGACCAAGAGACCCAGTACTTC.

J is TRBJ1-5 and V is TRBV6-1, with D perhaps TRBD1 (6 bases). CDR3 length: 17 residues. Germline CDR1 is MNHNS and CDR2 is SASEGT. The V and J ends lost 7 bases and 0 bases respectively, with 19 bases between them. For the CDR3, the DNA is TGTGCCAGCAACCCTACCTACACAGGGAGTAGCAATCAGCCCCAGCATTTT. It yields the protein CASNPTYTGSSNQPQHF.

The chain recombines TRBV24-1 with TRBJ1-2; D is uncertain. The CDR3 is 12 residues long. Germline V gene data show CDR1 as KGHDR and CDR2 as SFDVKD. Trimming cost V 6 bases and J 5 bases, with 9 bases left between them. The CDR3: CATSSGPYGYTF. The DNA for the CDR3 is TGTGCCACCAGTTCAGGACCATATGGCTACACCTTC.

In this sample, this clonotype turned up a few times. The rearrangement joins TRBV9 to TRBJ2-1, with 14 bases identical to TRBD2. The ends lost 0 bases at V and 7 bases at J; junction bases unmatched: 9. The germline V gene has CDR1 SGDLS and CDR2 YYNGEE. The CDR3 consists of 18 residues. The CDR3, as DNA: TGTGCCAGCAGCGTAGGGTCGGGACTAGCGGGAGCCGCAAATGAGCAGTTCTTC. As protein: CASSVGSGLAGAANEQFF.

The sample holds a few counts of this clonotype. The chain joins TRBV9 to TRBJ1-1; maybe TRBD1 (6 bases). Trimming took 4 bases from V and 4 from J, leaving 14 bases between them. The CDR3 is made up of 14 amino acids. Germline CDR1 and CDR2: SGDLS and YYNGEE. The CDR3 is CASSPSGASTEAFF. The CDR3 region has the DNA TGTGCCAGCAGCCCCTCAGGGGCGAGCACTGAAGCTTTCTTT.

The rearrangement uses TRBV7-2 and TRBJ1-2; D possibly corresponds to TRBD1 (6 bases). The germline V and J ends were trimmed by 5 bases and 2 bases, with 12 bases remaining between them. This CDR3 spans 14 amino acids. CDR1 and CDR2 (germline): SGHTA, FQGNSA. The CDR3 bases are TGTGCCAGCAGCCCAACAGGGACCAACTATGGCTACACCTTC. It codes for CASSPTGTNYGYTF.

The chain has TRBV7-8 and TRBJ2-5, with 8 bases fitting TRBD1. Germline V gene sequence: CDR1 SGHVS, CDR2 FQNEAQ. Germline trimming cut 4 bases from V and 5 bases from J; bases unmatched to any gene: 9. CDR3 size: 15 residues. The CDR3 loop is CASSSGQGAGETQYF. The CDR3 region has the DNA TGTGCCAGCAGCTCCGGACAGGGCGCGGGGGAGACCCAGTACTTC.

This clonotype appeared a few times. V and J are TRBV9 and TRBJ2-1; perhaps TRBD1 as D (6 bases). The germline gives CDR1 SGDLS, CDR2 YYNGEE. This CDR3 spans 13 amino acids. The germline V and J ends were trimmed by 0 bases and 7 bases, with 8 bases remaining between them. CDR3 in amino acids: CASSVEQGNEQFF. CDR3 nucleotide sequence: TGTGCCAGCAGCGTAGAGCAGGGGAATGAGCAGTTCTTC.

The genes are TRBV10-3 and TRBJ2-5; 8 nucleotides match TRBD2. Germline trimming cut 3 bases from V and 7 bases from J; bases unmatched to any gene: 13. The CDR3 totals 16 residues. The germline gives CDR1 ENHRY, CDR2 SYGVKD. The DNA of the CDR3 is TGTGCCATCAGTGACCCTTCGAATAGCGGGGCGCGGACCCAGTACTTC. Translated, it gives CAISDPSNSGARTQYF.

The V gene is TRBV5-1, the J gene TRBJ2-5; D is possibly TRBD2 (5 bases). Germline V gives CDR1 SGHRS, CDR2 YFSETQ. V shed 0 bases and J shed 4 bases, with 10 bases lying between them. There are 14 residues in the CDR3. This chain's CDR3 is CASSLVAFGETQYF. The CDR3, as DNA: TGCGCCAGCAGCTTGGTAGCGTTTGGAGAGACCCAGTACTTC.

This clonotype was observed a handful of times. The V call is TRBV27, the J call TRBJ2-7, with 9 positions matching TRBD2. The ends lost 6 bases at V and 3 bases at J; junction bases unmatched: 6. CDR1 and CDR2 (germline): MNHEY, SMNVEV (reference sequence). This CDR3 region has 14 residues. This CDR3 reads CASREIAGDYEQYF. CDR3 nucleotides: TGTGCCAGCAGAGAAATAGCGGGAGACTACGAGCAGTACTTC.

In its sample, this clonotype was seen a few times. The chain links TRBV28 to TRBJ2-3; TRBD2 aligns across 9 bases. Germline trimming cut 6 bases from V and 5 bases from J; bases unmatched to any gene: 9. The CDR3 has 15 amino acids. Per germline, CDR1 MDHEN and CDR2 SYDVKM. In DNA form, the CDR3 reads TGTGCCAGCAGATCTAGCGGGAAGGGGTTAGATACGCAGTATTTT. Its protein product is CASRSSGKGLDTQYF.

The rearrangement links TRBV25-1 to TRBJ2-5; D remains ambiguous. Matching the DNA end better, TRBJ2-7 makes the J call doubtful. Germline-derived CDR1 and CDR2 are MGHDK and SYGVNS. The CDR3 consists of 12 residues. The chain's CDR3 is CASSDRYSEQYF. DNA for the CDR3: TGTGCCAGCAGTGACAGGTACTCCGAGCAGTACTTC.

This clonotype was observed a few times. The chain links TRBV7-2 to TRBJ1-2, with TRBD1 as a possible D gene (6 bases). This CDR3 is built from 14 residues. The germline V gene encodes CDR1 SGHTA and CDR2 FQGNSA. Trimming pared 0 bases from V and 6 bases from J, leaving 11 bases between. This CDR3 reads CASSLAGAGDGYTF. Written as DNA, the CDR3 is TGTGCCAGCAGCTTAGCGGGGGCAGGTGATGGCTACACCTTC.

Here the CDR3 DNA reads TGCAGCGTTGCAGGGCGATCCTCCTACAATGAGCAGTTCTTC. Its protein product is CSVAGRSSYNEQFF. The gene calls are TRBV29-1 and TRBJ2-1; TRBD1 might be the D (5 bases). Germline CDR1 is SQVTM and CDR2 is ANQGSEA. V was clipped by 4 bases and J by 0 bases, with 10 bases between them. This CDR3 comprises 14 residues.

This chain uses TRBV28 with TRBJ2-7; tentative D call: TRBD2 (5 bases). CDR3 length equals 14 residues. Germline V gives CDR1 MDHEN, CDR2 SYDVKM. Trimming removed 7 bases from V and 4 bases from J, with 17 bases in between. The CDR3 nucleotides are TGTGCCAGCAATTCCCCGGCGCAGCGGTACGAGCAGTACTTC. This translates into CASNSPAQRYEQYF.

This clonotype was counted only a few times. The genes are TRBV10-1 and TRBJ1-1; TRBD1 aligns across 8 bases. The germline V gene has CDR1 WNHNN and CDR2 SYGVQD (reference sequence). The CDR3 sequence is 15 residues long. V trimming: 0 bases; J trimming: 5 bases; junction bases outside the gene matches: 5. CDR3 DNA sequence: TGCGCCAGCAGTGAGTCAGGACAGGGTACAACTGAAGCTTTCTTT. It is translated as CASSESGQGTTEAFF.